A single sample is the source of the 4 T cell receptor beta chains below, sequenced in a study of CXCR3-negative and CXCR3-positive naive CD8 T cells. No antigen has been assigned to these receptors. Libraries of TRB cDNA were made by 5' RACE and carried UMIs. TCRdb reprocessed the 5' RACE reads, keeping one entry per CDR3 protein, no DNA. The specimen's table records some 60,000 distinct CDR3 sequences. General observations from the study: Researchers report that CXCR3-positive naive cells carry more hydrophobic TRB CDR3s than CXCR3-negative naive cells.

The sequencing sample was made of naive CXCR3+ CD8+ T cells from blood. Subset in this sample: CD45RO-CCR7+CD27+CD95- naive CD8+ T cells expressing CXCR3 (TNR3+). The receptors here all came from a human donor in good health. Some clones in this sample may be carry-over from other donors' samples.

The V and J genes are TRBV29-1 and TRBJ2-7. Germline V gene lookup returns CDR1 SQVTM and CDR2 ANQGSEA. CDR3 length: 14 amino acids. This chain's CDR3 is CSVEVFSSSYEQYF.

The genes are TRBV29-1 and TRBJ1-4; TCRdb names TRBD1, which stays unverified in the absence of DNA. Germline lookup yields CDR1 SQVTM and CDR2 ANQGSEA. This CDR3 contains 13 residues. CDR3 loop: CSVESRANEKLFF.

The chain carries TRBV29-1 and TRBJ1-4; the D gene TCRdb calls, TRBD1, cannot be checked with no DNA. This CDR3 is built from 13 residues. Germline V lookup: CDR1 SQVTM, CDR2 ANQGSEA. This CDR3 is CSVLQGSQEKLFF.

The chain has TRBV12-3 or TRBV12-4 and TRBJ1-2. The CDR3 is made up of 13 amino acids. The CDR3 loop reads CASSFGVNYGYTF.